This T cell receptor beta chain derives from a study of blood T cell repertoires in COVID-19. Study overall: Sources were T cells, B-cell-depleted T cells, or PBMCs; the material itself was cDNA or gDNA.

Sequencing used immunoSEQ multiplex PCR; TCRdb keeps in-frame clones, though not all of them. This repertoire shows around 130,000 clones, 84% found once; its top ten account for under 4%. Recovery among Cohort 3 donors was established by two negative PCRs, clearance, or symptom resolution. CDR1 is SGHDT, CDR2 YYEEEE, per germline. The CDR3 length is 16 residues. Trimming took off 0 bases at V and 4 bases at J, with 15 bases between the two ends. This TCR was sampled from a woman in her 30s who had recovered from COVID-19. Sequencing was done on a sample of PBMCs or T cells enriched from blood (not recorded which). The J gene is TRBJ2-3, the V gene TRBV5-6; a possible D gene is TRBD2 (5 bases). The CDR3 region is CASSLGPGSEPDTQYF. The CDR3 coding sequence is TGTGCCAGCAGCTTGGGTCCGGGGTCCGAACCAGATACGCAGTATTTT.